These 2 T cell receptor beta chains came from one sample sequenced in a study of human thymus T cells. Resections obtained during corrective heart surgery supplied the thymus tissue. The protocol was immunoSEQ multiplex PCR, while the TCRdb copy is restricted to in-frame clones and leaves out a portion. Of tens of thousands of clones in the sample, roughly 96% were seen once. What was sequenced was thymus tissue. These receptors were collected from a girl less than two years old with a congenital heart defect but otherwise immunologically healthy.

The V and J genes are TRBV11-2 and TRBJ2-1; 11 bases fit TRBD2. The length of the CDR3 is 17 residues. Trimming cost V 5 bases and J 8 bases; bases outside gene matches: 14. Germline V CDR1 and CDR2: SGHAT, FQNNGV. Written as DNA, the CDR3 is TGTGCCAGCAGCCCCCCAGGGTGGACTAGCGGGTCCTATGAGCAGTTCTTC. Amino acid sequence: CASSPPGWTSGSYEQFF.

This clone was observed a single time. The chain recombines TRBV28 with TRBJ2-3, with TRBD1 identical over 7 bases. The germline V gene has CDR1 MDHEN and CDR2 SYDVKM. The CDR3 runs to 16 residues. V lost 5 bases and J lost 10; bases outside the gene matches: 18. The CDR3 loop is CASSPLARGRRFPQYF. The CDR3 DNA reads TGTGCCAGCAGTCCCCTCGCTAGGGGGCGCAGGTTCCCGCAGTATTTT. The whole variable domain, remainder taken from reference TRBV28 and TRBJ2-3, is DVKVTQSSRYLVKRTGEKVFLECVQDMDHENMFWYRQDPGLGLRLIYFSYDVKMKEKGDIPEGYSVSREKKERFSLILESASTNQTSMYLCASSPLARGRRFPQYFGPGTRLTVL.